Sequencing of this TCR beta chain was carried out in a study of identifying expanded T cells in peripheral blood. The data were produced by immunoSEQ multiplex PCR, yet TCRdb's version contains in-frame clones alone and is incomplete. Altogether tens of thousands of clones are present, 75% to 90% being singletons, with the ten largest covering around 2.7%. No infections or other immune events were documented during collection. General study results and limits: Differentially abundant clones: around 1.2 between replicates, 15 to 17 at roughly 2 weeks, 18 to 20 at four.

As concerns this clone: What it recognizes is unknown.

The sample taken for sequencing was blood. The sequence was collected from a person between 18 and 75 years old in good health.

In DNA form, the CDR3 reads TGCGCCAGCAGCTTGGCCGGGGGGACGGACACTGAAGCTTTCTTT. Residues: CASSLAGGTDTEAFF. V usage is TRBV5-1 and J usage is TRBJ1-1, with D perhaps TRBD1 (5 bases). The CDR3 runs 15 residues. V lost 0 bases and J 3 bases, leaving 12 bases between the germline ends. Germline CDR1 SGHRS, CDR2 YFSETQ.